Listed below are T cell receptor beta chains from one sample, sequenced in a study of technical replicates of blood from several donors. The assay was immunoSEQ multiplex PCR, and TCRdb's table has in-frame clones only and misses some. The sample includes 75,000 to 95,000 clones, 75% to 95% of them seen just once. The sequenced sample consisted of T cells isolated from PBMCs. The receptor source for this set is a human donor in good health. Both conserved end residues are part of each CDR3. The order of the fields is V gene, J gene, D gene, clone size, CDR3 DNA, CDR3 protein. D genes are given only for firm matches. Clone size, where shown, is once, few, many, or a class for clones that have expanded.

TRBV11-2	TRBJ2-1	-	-	TGTGCCAGCAGCCTAGCCGGGTACTCCTACAATGAGCAGTTCTTC	CASSLAGYSYNEQFF
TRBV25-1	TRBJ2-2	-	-	TGTGCCAGCAGTGAGATCCTCTCGGGTGGACAGACCGGGGAGCTGTTTTTT	CASSEILSGGQTGELFF
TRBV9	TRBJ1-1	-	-	TGTGCCAGCAGCCCTGGGGGCAGGAACACTGAAGCTTTCTTT	CASSPGGRNTEAFF
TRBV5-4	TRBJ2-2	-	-	TGTGCCAGCAGCTTGATGTTCTACGGGAGTACCGGGGAGCTGTTTTTT	CASSLMFYGSTGELFF
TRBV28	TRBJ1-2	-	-	TGTGCCAGCAGTTCGATTTCGGTGGAGTTAGGCTATGGCTACACCTTC	CASSSISVELGYGYTF
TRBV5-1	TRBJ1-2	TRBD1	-	TGCGCCAGCAGGTCAGGACAGGGGCACTACTATGGCTACACCTTC	CASRSGQGHYYGYTF
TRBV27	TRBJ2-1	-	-	TGTGCCAGCAGTTTATCCTCTTACAATGAGCAGTTCTTC	CASSLSSYNEQFF
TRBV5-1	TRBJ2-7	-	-	TGCGCCAGCAGCTTCGCGGGGAAAAATTCCTACGAGCAGTACTTC	CASSFAGKNSYEQYF
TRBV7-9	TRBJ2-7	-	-	TGTGCCAGCAGCTTCCAGGGATACGAGCAGTACTTC	CASSFQGYEQYF
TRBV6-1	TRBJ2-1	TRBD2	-	TGTGCCAGCACATCGTCTAGCGGGGGGGCCCATGAGCAGTTCTTC	CASTSSSGGAHEQFF
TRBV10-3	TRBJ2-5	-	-	TGTGCCATCAGTGAGGAGGGTGGAGCAACCCAGTACTTC	CAISEEGGATQYF
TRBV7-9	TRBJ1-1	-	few	TGTGCCAGCAGCGGGACACTAGTAATTCCGAACACTGAAGCTTTCTTT	CASSGTLVIPNTEAFF
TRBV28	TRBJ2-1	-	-	TGTGCCAGCAGTTTGGCGGGGGCCGCGGCCGATGAGCAGTTCTTC	CASSLAGAAADEQFF
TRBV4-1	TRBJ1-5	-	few	TGCGCCAGCAGCCAGGTCCTGGGACATCCGGATCAGCCCCAGCATTTT	CASSQVLGHPDQPQHF
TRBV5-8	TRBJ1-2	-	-	TGTGCCAGGTCCCCCACCGGGGGGTGGTATGGCTACACCTTC	CARSPTGGWYGYTF
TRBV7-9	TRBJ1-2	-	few	TGTGCCAGCAGCTTTGGGAGCTATGGCTACACCTTC	CASSFGSYGYTF